This T cell receptor beta chain was sequenced in a study of blood T cell repertoires in COVID-19 (dated by TCRdb to about 2020). A note on the overall study: Samples covering the acute and convalescent phases of COVID-19 were provided by collaborators in the United States, Italy and Spain. The material from the prospective study consisted of cDNA or gDNA derived from T cells, B-cell-depleted T cells, or PBMCs. Deeply sampled blood TCRbeta repertoires from subjects exposed to, actively infected with, or recovered from COVID-19 were included in the dataset. The repertoires were released in a freely available public database meant as a resource for research on the immune response to SARS-CoV-2. The samples were drawn from the first 160 participants of the ongoing ImmuneRACE study and from roughly 1,300 subjects provided by 6 global collaborators. A de-identified subject ID, COVID-19 status, age in years and sex were almost always included in the sample metadata. Where available, HLA class I and class II types were taken from metadata supplied by the sample provider and were not determined by assay-based typing. Paper-wide results and their limitations: How much clinical and demographic metadata was included differed by source and by participant, and the metadata was provided uncurated.

The CDR3 holds 18 amino acids from the cysteine to the phenylalanine. Only CDR3 DNA remains: 54 bases, in frame from the first base. TCRbeta CDR3 regions were amplified from genomic DNA using the immunoSEQ Assay, a bias-controlled multiplex PCR. In the paper's pipeline: Within the assay, amplification of reference gene primers was used to estimate how many nucleated cells each sample contained. To quantify the absolute abundance of each unique TCRbeta CDR3 rearrangement, sequence reads were collapsed and filtered. For each sample, productive Simpson clonality was calculated as the square root of Simpson's diversity index over productive rearrangements. Not all clones reach the TCRdb copy of this immuneACCESS table, which keeps in-frame sequences only. Checked studies attribute under half of the gap to unresolved V genes and leave the rest unexplained. V and J calls and clone size are given by that table; D and trimming were obtained from the DNA. A total of some 250,000 clones appear in this sample, roughly 76% of them only once. Around 7% of the sample rests with the top ten.

In Seattle, one collaborating source enrolled patients while the infection was active and tracked those patients longitudinally over the course of disease. Whole blood was collected in K2EDTA tubes by collaborating institutions according to the institutions' own protocols. Collaborator samples were shipped for TCRbeta analysis as frozen whole blood, isolated PBMCs, or DNA extracted from either sample type. A remark on this clone: Its antigen is still unknown. No base-level quality is on record; no much larger clone is a single base apart.

This chain joins TRBV21-1 to TRBJ2-1; TRBD1, the table's D call, lacks a check against the DNA. TRBV21-1 is classified as a pseudogene. The origin of this receptor is an elderly woman with COVID-19, enrolled during active disease. The sequenced sample was peripheral blood. The bases are TGTGCCAGCAGCAAACACGGTATAGGACAGGGGTCCTACAATGAGCAGTTCTTC. It is translated as CASSKHGIGQGSYNEQFF.